What follows are 22 T cell receptor beta chains derived from one specimen sequenced in a study of glioma-infiltrating T cells after dendritic cell vaccination. Clones were read by immunoSEQ multiplex PCR, and TCRdb kept only the in-frame ones, dropping some. The sample has about 100,000 clones; about 79% are singletons. The material was blood, obtained before dendritic cell vaccination. The receptors were gathered from a human donor with glioblastoma.

The J gene is TRBJ2-7, the V gene TRBV6-5; the match to TRBD1 covers 11 bases. The V segment lost 0 bases and the J segment 2 bases; nucleotides outside the gene matches: 3. Germline V lookup: CDR1 MNHEY, CDR2 SVGAGI. There are 16 residues in the CDR3. The CDR3 bases are TGTGCCAGCAGTTACTCGGGGACAGGGGGGGCCTACGAGCAGTACTTC. As protein: CASSYSGTGGAYEQYF.

This clone was observed once. The chain employs TRBV10-3 and TRBJ2-7; 7 nucleotides align to TRBD1. The germline V gene encodes CDR1 ENHRY and CDR2 SYGVKD. The V gene end was trimmed by 7 bases and the J gene end by 6 bases; junction bases not matched to a gene: 12. This CDR3 is built from 14 residues. Here the CDR3 DNA reads TGTGCCATCAACAGACAGGGTGAACTGGGCGAGCAGTACTTC. Its protein product is CAINRQGELGEQYF.

The V gene is TRBV5-1, the J gene TRBJ1-4; D not certain. The germline V and J ends were trimmed by 0 bases and 6 bases, with 9 bases remaining between them. Per the germline V gene, CDR1 is SGHRS and CDR2 is YFSETQ. This CDR3 is 14 amino acids long. CDR3: CASSLGPSDEKLFF. The CDR3 nucleotides read TGCGCCAGCAGCTTGGGTCCTTCTGATGAAAAACTGTTTTTT.

This chain joins TRBV28 and TRBJ1-5; D is unclear. CDR3 size: 14 residues. The V and J ends lost 4 bases and 3 bases respectively, with 10 bases between them. Germline V gives CDR1 MDHEN, CDR2 SYDVKM. Written as DNA, the CDR3 is TGTGCCAGCAGTTCTACAGAAATCAATCAGCCCCAGCATTTT. Translated, it gives CASSSTEINQPQHF.

This chain connects TRBV11-2 to TRBJ2-1, with 11 nucleotides matching TRBD1. The CDR3 totals 18 residues. The germline CDR1 and CDR2 sequences are SGHAT and FQNNGV. The V gene end was trimmed by 4 bases and the J gene end by 0 bases; junction bases not matched to a gene: 8. This CDR3 reads CASSSKTGTGGSYNEQFF. CDR3 DNA: TGTGCCAGCAGCTCCAAGACCGGGACAGGGGGCTCCTACAATGAGCAGTTCTTC.

This sequence joins TRBV5-1 and TRBJ2-5, with D unresolved. Germline-derived CDR1 and CDR2 are SGHRS and YFSETQ. The germline V and J ends were trimmed by 6 bases and 1 base, with 4 bases remaining between them. The CDR3 sequence is 11 residues long. The CDR3 here is CASTSQETQYF. The CDR3 DNA reads TGCGCCAGCACCTCCCAAGAGACCCAGTACTTC.

The chain couples TRBV7-9 to TRBJ1-2; 12 nucleotides agree with TRBD1. CDR3 length: 13 residues. Losses at the gene ends were 3 bases for V and 8 bases for J; bases not matched to a gene: 1. Germline CDR1 and CDR2: SEHNR and FQNEAQ (reference sequence). CDR3 DNA: TGTGCCAGCAGCTTTGGGACAGGGGGCGGCTACACCTTC. Protein: CASSFGTGGGYTF.

The chain is built from TRBV5-1 and TRBJ2-5; 12 positions agree with TRBD1. V trimming: 5 bases; J trimming: 4 bases; junction bases outside the gene matches: 6. The germline V gene has CDR1 SGHRS and CDR2 YFSETQ. The CDR3 length is 15 residues. The CDR3 is CASRSGQGAVETQYF. CDR3 coding DNA: TGCGCCAGCAGATCGGGACAGGGGGCGGTAGAGACCCAGTACTTC.

CDR3 in DNA: TGCGCCAGCAGCTTGGAGTGGCAGCCGGGGAGAGCTTTCTTT. This gives the protein CASSLEWQPGRAFF. V gene TRBV5-1 combines with J gene TRBJ1-1; D is unclear. CDR3 length: 14 amino acids. V was cut by 0 bases and J by 10 bases, with 16 bases left in between. The germline gives CDR1 SGHRS, CDR2 YFSETQ.

J is TRBJ1-2 and V is TRBV6-5, with 11 nucleotides matching TRBD1. There are 15 residues in the CDR3. Germline V gene lookup returns CDR1 MNHEY and CDR2 SVGAGI. Trimming took 7 bases from V and 2 from J; bases not matched to a gene: 6. CDR3 DNA: TGTGCCAGCATCCCCGGGACAGGGGGGAACTATGGCTACACCTTC. The encoded protein is CASIPGTGGNYGYTF.

This clone was counted a single time. The genes are TRBV10-3 and TRBJ2-3, with 9 nucleotides matching TRBD1. The V and J ends lost 6 bases and 1 base, in that order; junction bases with no gene match: 2. Germline V gene sequence: CDR1 ENHRY, CDR2 SYGVKD. This CDR3 has 14 residues. The CDR3 is CAISTGGGTDTQYF. DNA of the CDR3: TGTGCCATCAGCACAGGGGGCGGCACAGATACGCAGTATTTT.

This clone turned up a few times. The gene calls are TRBV7-9 and TRBJ1-3; no definite D call. CDR3 length equals 13 residues. Trimming left V 6 bases short and J 4 bases short, with 10 bases between. The germline V gene has CDR1 SEHNR and CDR2 FQNEAQ (reference sequence). The CDR3 loop reads CASSWSGGNTIYF. In DNA, the CDR3 is TGTGCCAGCAGTTGGTCCGGGGGAAACACCATATATTTT.

V usage is TRBV5-6 and J usage is TRBJ1-3, with a possible D match to TRBD1 (6 bases). Trimming took 2 bases from V and 0 from J, leaving 12 bases between them. The CDR3 is 16 amino acids. CDR1 is SGHDT and CDR2 is YYEEEE in the germline V gene. CDR3 sequence (DNA): TGTGCCAGCAGCTTATCTCAGGGGATCTCTGGAAACACCATATATTTT. It is translated as CASSLSQGISGNTIYF.

V and J are TRBV14 and TRBJ1-1, with 11 bases lining up with TRBD1. Trimming cost V 3 bases and J 8 bases; bases outside gene matches: 8. CDR1 SGHDN and CDR2 FVKESK come from the germline V gene. The CDR3 contains 15 residues. Here the CDR3 reads CASSQPGQGVSEAFF. The CDR3 DNA reads TGTGCCAGCAGCCAGCCGGGACAGGGGGTTTCAGAAGCTTTCTTT. The full variable domain, its missing parts supplied by reference TRBV14 and TRBJ1-1, is EAGVTQFPSHSVIEKGQTVTLRCDPISGHDNLYWYRRVMGKEIKFLLHFVKESKQDESGMPNNRFLAERTGGTYSTLKVQPAELEDSGVYFCASSQPGQGVSEAFFGQGTRLTVV.

The chain employs TRBV5-1 and TRBJ2-5; 7 bases map to TRBD2. Trimming at V came to 1 base and at J to 4 bases, leaving 7 bases not matched to a gene. The CDR3 loop spans 15 amino acids. From germline, CDR1 is SGHRS and CDR2 YFSETQ. The CDR3 coding sequence is TGCGCCAGCAGCTTGACCGGGGGGAATGGAGAGACCCAGTACTTC. Protein product: CASSLTGGNGETQYF.

The rearrangement uses TRBV5-5 and TRBJ2-7; possible D gene TRBD2, 6 bases. V lost 1 base and J 2 bases, leaving 13 bases between the germline ends. The CDR3 totals 15 residues. Germline CDR1 SGHKS, CDR2 YYEKEE (reference sequence). CDR3 protein: CASSLYSGYAYEQYF. The CDR3 DNA reads as TGTGCCAGCAGCTTGTACAGCGGGTATGCCTACGAGCAGTACTTC.

The genes are TRBV7-6 and TRBJ1-1; D remains ambiguous. The CDR3 consists of 14 residues. Trimming pared 1 base from V and 1 base from J, leaving 7 bases between. CDR1 and CDR2 from the germline V gene are SGHVS and FNYEAQ. The CDR3 sequence: CASSLGAPNTEAFF. The CDR3 DNA is TGTGCCAGCAGCTTAGGGGCCCCGAACACTGAAGCTTTCTTT.

This clone has only a few counts. The CDR3 DNA is TGTGCCAGCAGCTTTGAGGGACACCGGAACACTGAAGCTTTCTTT. This encodes CASSFEGHRNTEAFF. J is TRBJ1-1 and V is TRBV11-1; weak D call: TRBD1 (6 bases). The CDR3 spans 15 residues. V gave up 3 bases and J gave up 1 base, with 12 bases separating them. CDR1 SGHAT and CDR2 FQDESV come from the germline V gene (reference sequence).

The gene calls are TRBV30 and TRBJ2-7, with 10 bases fitting TRBD1. CDR1 is GTSNPN and CDR2 is SVGIG in the germline V gene (reference sequence). V dropped 2 bases and J dropped 7; count of bases not matched to a gene: 8. The CDR3 contains 14 residues. The CDR3 loop reads CAWSPGTGVKEQYF. DNA for the CDR3: TGTGCCTGGAGTCCGGGGACAGGGGTAAAAGAGCAGTACTTC.

In its sample, this clone was seen a few times. The gene calls are TRBV19 and TRBJ1-1; D gene ambiguous. V was trimmed by 4 bases and J by 8 bases, leaving 11 bases between them. Germline V gene data show CDR1 as LNHDA and CDR2 as SQIVND (reference sequence). The CDR3 covers 12 residues. CDR3 coding DNA: TGTGCCAGTAGTAAGGCAGGAGGAGAAGCTTTCTTT. Amino acid sequence: CASSKAGGEAFF.

The V and J genes are TRBV28 and TRBJ2-1, with D possibly being TRBD1 (5 bases). The germline V and J ends were trimmed by 1 base and 6 bases, with 13 bases remaining between them. Germline lookup yields CDR1 MDHEN and CDR2 SYDVKM. This CDR3 has 15 amino acids. CDR3 residues: CASSLFTTEINEQFF. CDR3 bases: TGTGCCAGCAGTTTATTCACGACAGAAATCAATGAGCAGTTCTTC.

This rearrangement joins TRBV5-5 to TRBJ1-3; the D gene is possibly TRBD1 (5 bases). CDR3 length: 17 residues. V was clipped by 3 bases and J by 6 bases, with 22 bases between them. Germline V gives CDR1 SGHKS, CDR2 YYEKEE (reference sequence). In DNA form, the CDR3 reads TGTGCCAGCAGCTGGGGGGAAGCCGGGGCTCGTCCAAACACCATATATTTT. Protein product: CASSWGEAGARPNTIYF.